One T cell receptor (beta chain) is described in this entry. The germline CDR1 and CDR2 sequences are LNHDA and SQIVND (reference sequence). J gave up 0 bases and V 7 bases, and 6 bases lay outside the gene matches. The CDR3 contains 16 residues. The record originates from a study of shared clonotypes between healthy human individuals. Repertoires were generated with immunoSEQ multiplex PCR, while TCRdb's copy carries only in-frame clones and drops some. The data hold 2 million to 3 million clones, with 80% to 95% observed a single time. This chain uses TRBV19 with TRBJ2-1, with 10 positions matching TRBD1. The clonotype originates from a man aged 18 to 35 in good health. Some clones in this sample may be carry-over from other donors' samples. The sample comprised naive CD4+ T cells from PBMCs. This sample's subset: CD45RA+ positively selected. The CDR3 sequence is CASTKRTGGSYNEQFF. CDR3 coding DNA: TGTGCCAGTACCAAAAGGACAGGGGGCTCCTACAATGAGCAGTTCTTC.